The clone carrying this TCR beta chain was detected ten times or more. The CDR3 loop spans 17 amino acids. CDR1 and CDR2 from the germline V gene are SGHRS and YFSETQ. V lost 0 bases to trimming and J lost 4 bases; unmatched junction nucleotides: 8. Each diagnosis was determined on the basis of clinical symptoms, serum thyroxine, TRAb, thyroid ultrasound and orbital computed tomography. This record belongs to a study of Graves' ophthalmopathy and Graves' hyperthyroidism. RNA transcripts were the source from which TCR beta CDR3 regions were amplified. An initial RT-PCR round employing HTBI primers preceded a second-round multiplex PCR. MiXCR, applied by TCRdb to the multiplex PCR reads, yields one record per CDR3 protein. The sample includes around 340,000 distinct CDR3 sequences, about 17% of them seen just once.

The material sequenced was peripheral blood. The TCR comes from an adult man with Graves' ophthalmopathy. The chain has TRBV5-1 and TRBJ1-2, with 11 bases aligning to TRBD1. In nucleotides, the CDR3 is TGCGCCAGCAGCTTGGGGGACAGGGGGACTTTCGGCTATGGCTACACCTTC. Amino acid sequence: CASSLGDRGTFGYGYTF.